The table lists the clone carrying this T cell receptor beta chain with a few counts. Its antigen is as yet unknown. As every portion of the isolated RNA was reverse transcribed, the sequencing read expressed TCRB transcripts. The protocol was immunoSEQ multiplex PCR, while the TCRdb copy is restricted to in-frame clones and leaves out a portion. Of 500,000 to 850,000 clones detected, 11% to 15% appear once; the ten largest clones hold 0.03% to 0.045%. Each of the sorted populations had a purity greater than 98%. V lost 4 bases, J lost 3 bases, and 10 bases lay in between. In germline, CDR1 is SGDLS, CDR2 YYNGEE. The CDR3 extends over 13 amino acids. The data derive from a study of beta chain features in type 1 diabetes. The study's findings and limits: The similarity of naive, central memory and Treg TCRB repertoires appeared greater among patients than among healthy donors. Fewer insertions but more deletions were seen at VDJ junctions in type 1 diabetes patients. All four CD4+ subsets from Type 1 diabetes patients carried moderately but significantly shorter TCRB CDR3s.

The clonotype originates from a man aged 18 to 35 with type 1 diabetes. V usage is TRBV9 and J usage is TRBJ1-2; unclear D gene. The sample taken for sequencing was naive CD4+ T cells from blood. DNA of the CDR3: TGTGCCAGCAGCCCCCCTCTAGACTATGGCTACACCTTC. Its protein is CASSPPLDYGYTF.